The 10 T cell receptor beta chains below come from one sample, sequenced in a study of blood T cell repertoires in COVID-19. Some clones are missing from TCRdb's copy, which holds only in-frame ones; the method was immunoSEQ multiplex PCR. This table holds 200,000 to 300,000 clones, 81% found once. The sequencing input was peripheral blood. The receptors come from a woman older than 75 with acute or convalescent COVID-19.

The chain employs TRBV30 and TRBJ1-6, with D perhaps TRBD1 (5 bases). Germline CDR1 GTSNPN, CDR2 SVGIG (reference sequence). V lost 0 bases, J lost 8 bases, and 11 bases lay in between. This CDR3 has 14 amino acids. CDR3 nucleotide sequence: TGTGCCTGGAGTGTACGGGGGGACCATTCACCCCTCCACTTT. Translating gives CAWSVRGDHSPLHF.

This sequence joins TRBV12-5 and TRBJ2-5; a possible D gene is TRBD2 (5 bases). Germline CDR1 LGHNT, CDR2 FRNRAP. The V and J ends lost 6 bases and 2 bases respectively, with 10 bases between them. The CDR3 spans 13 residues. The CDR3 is CASGEGIQETQYF. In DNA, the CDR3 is TGTGCTAGTGGAGAGGGTATACAAGAGACCCAGTACTTC.

The CDR3 bases are TGTGCCAGCAGCCTAAGTTGGGGGGGCATCACCGGGGAGCTGTTTTTT. Residues: CASSLSWGGITGELFF. The chain employs TRBV3-1 (or the pseudogene TRBV3-2) and TRBJ2-2; D may be TRBD2 (7 bases). The V end was cut by 4 bases, the J end by 4 bases, with 16 bases between. Per the germline V gene, CDR1 is LGHDT and CDR2 is YNNKEL (reference sequence). The CDR3 has 16 residues.

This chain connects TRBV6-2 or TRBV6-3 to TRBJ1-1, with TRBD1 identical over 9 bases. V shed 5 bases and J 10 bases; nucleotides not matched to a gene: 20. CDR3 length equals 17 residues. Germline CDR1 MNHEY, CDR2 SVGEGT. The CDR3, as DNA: TGTGCCAGCAGTGACCCGACAGGGGGGTTTGAACAGAGGTTAGCTTTCTTT. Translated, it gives CASSDPTGGFEQRLAFF.

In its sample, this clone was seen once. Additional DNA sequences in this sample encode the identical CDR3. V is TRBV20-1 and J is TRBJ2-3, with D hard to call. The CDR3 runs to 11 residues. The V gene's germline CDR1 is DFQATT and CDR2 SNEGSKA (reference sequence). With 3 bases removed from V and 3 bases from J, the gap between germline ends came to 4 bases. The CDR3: CSASLTDTQYF. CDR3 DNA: TGCAGTGCTAGTCTGACAGATACGCAGTATTTT.

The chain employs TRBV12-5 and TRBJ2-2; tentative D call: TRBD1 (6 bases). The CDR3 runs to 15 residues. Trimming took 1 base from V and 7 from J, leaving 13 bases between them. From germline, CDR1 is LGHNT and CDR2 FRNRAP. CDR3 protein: CASGLGQGRDGELFF. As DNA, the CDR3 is TGTGCTAGTGGTTTGGGGCAGGGGCGTGACGGGGAGCTGTTTTTT.

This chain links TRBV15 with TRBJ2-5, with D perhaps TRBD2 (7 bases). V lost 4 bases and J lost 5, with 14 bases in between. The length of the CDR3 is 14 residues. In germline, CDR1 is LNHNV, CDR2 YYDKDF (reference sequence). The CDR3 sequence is CATSKGGGMETQYF. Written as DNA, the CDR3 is TGTGCCACCAGCAAGGGAGGGGGGATGGAGACCCAGTACTTC.

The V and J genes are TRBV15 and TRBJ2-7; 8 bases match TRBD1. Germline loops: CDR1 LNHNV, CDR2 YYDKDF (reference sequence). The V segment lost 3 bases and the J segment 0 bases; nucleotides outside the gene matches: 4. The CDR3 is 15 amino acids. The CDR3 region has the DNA TGTGCCACCAGCAGTGGGACAGGCTACTCCTACGAGCAGTACTTC. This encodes CATSSGTGYSYEQYF.

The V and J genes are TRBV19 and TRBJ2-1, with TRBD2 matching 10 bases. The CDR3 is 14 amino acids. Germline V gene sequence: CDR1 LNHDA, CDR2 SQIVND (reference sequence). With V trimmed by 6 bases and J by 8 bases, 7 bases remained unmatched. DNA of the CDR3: TGTGCCAGTAGGCCTAGCGGGAGTAGTTATGAGCAGTTCTTC. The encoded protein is CASRPSGSSYEQFF.

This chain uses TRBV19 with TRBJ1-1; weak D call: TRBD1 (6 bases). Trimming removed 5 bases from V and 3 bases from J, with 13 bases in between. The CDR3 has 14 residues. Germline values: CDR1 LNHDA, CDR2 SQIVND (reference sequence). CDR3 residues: CASSRRGLDTEAFF. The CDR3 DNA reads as TGTGCCAGTAGTCGCAGGGGCTTGGACACTGAAGCTTTCTTT. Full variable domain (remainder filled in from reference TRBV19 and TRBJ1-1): DGGITQSPKYLFRKEGQNVTLSCEQNLNHDAMYWYRQDPGQGLRLIYYSQIVNDFQKGDIAEGYSVSREKKESFPLTVTSAQKNPTAFYLCASSRRGLDTEAFFGQGTRLTVV.